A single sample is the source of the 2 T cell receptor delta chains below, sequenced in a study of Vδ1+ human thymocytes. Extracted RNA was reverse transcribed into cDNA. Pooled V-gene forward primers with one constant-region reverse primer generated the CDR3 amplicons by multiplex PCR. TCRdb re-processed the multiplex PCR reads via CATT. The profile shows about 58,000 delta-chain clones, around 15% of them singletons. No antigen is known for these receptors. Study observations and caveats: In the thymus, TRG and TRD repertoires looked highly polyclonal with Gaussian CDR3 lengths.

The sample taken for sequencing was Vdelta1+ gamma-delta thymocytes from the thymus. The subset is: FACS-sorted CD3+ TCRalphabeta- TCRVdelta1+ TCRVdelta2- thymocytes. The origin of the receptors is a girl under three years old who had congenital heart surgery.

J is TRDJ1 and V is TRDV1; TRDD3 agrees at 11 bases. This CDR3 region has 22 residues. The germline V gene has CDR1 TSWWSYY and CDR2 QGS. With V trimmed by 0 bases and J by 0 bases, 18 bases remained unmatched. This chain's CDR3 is CALGELGIAASGGYRYTDKLIF. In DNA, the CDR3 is TGTGCTCTTGGGGAACTAGGGATAGCGGCATCTGGGGGATACAGGTACACCGATAAACTCATCTTT.

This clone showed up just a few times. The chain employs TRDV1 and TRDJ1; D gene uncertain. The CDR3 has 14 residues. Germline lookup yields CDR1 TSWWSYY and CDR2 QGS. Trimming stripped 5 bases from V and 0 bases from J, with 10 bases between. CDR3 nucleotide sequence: TGTGCTCTTGGGAAGAGGGGTGACACCGATAAACTCATCTTT. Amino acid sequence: CALGKRGDTDKLIF.